The 18 T cell receptor beta chains given below trace back to one sample, sequenced in a study of STAT3 mutations in large granular lymphocyte leukemia. Antigen specificity for these receptors is unknown. Libraries were prepared by immunoSEQ multiplex PCR; TCRdb keeps only in-frame clonotypes and omits some of them. The table includes more than 15,000 clones, around 92% detected once. Study results and limitations: In T-cell large granular lymphocyte leukemia, about half of patients showed multiple immunodominant subclonotypes.

Specimen: peripheral blood mononuclear cells. These receptors originate from a man aged 60 to 75 with T-cell large granular lymphocyte leukemia. Some clones in this sample may be carry-over from other donors' samples.

The J gene is TRBJ2-7, the V gene TRBV5-1; TRBD2 aligns across 11 bases. The CDR3 is made up of 14 amino acids. Germline trimming cut 6 bases from V and 3 bases from J; bases unmatched to any gene: 5. Germline V gives CDR1 SGHRS, CDR2 YFSETQ. The CDR3 DNA follows: TGCGCCAGCACCACTAGCGGGAGTAACTACGAGCAGTACTTC. Translation gives CASTTSGSNYEQYF.

This clone is a singleton in its sample. The chain combines TRBV2 with TRBJ2-3; D not certain. CDR1 is SNHLY and CDR2 is FYNNEI in the germline V gene. This CDR3 contains 14 residues. Trimming took off 8 bases at V and 3 bases at J, with 15 bases between the two ends. CDR3 DNA: TGTGCCAGCGGACCTCAGAGTGGAACAGATACGCAGTATTTT. Amino acid sequence: CASGPQSGTDTQYF.

V and J are TRBV5-1 and TRBJ2-4, with 8 bases lining up with TRBD1. The germline gives CDR1 SGHRS, CDR2 YFSETQ. V was pared by 1 base and J by 8 bases, with 5 bases of the junction left unmatched. The CDR3 extends over 14 amino acids. CDR3 sequence reads: CASSLTGGQDIQYF. The CDR3 DNA is TGCGCCAGCAGCTTGACAGGGGGGCAGGACATTCAGTACTTC.

The CDR3 spells CASSRGGGQLMNTEAFF. Here the CDR3 DNA reads TGTGCCAGCAGCCGCGGCGGGGGCCAGCTAATGAACACTGAAGCTTTCTTT. The J gene is TRBJ1-1, the V gene TRBV7-9; weak D call: TRBD1 (6 bases). CDR3 length: 17 amino acids. The germline gives CDR1 SEHNR, CDR2 FQNEAQ (reference sequence). The germline V and J ends were trimmed by 5 bases and 0 bases, with 19 bases remaining between them.

This chain links TRBV18 with TRBJ1-5; 8 bases line up with TRBD1. The CDR3 covers 15 residues. CDR1 and CDR2 (germline): KGHSH, LQKENI. Losses at the gene ends were 4 bases for V and 5 bases for J; bases not matched to a gene: 7. CDR3 residues: CASSRSQGADQPQHF. The CDR3 DNA reads as TGTGCCAGCTCACGGAGTCAGGGGGCCGATCAGCCCCAGCATTTT.

The chain recombines TRBV6-6 with TRBJ2-1; 7 positions match TRBD2. Germline loops: CDR1 MNHNY, CDR2 SVGAGI (reference sequence). J was trimmed by 4 bases and V by 10 bases; bases with no gene match: 16. The CDR3 length is 16 residues. The CDR3 sequence is CATLAKLSGLYNEQFF. The CDR3 coding sequence is TGTGCCACCCTCGCGAAACTGTCGGGACTATACAATGAGCAGTTCTTC.

CDR3 protein: CASSVGGFPDTQYF. The CDR3 DNA reads TGCGCCAGCAGCGTCGGGGGGTTTCCCGATACGCAGTATTTT. V usage is TRBV5-1 and J usage is TRBJ2-3; the match to TRBD2 covers 7 bases. Germline-derived CDR1 and CDR2 are SGHRS and YFSETQ. V was pared by 4 bases and J by 6 bases, with 8 bases of the junction left unmatched. CDR3 size: 14 residues.

This chain connects TRBV6-4 to TRBJ1-1; 9 nucleotides match TRBD1. The CDR3 runs 13 residues. V shed 6 bases, J shed 3 bases, and the junction held 2 bases outside the gene matches. Germline assignment: CDR1 MRHNA and CDR2 SNTAGT. The CDR3 loop reads CASRRTGDTEAFF. The CDR3, as DNA: TGTGCCAGCAGAAGGACAGGGGACACTGAAGCTTTCTTT.

This chain uses TRBV2 with TRBJ2-5; either TRBD1 or TRBD2 may fit D (5 bases each). CDR1 SNHLY and CDR2 FYNNEI come from the germline V gene. The CDR3 is 12 amino acids. Trimming shortened V by 3 bases and J by 5 bases, and 7 bases separated the two germline ends. CDR3 nucleotides: TGTGCCAGCAGTGAGTGGGACGAGACCCAGTACTTC. It encodes CASSEWDETQYF.

This chain joins TRBV27 and TRBJ1-2, with 9 bases lining up with TRBD1. The length of the CDR3 is 14 residues. After removal of 5 bases from V and 4 bases from J, the junction contained 5 bases not matched to a gene. CDR1 is MNHEY, CDR2 SMNVEV, per germline (reference sequence). In DNA, the CDR3 is TGTGCCAGCAGTACAGGGGGCCTTCCCTATGGCTACACCTTC. This translates into CASSTGGLPYGYTF.

The chain recombines TRBV7-9 with TRBJ2-6; 7 bases fit TRBD1. Germline V CDR1 and CDR2: SEHNR, FQNEAQ (reference sequence). Trimming cost V 5 bases and J 2 bases; bases outside gene matches: 3. The CDR3 has 15 residues. CDR3 sequence reads: CASSQGGAGANVLTF. The CDR3 DNA sequence: TGTGCCAGCAGCCAAGGGGGCGCTGGGGCCAACGTCCTGACTTTC.

The chain uses TRBV29-1 and TRBJ2-4; D may be TRBD2 (6 bases). In germline, CDR1 is SQVTM, CDR2 ANQGSEA. CDR3 length: 14 residues. Trimming pared 0 bases from V and 4 bases from J, leaving 10 bases between. The CDR3 DNA reads as TGCAGCGTTGAAGATCAGGAGGGGAAAAACATTCAGTACTTC. It specifies CSVEDQEGKNIQYF.

This clone was detected once. This rearrangement joins TRBV4-1 to TRBJ2-7; unclear D gene. Germline assignment: CDR1 MGHRA and CDR2 YSYEKL. Trimming cost V 1 base and J 2 bases, with 12 bases left between them. There are 15 residues in the CDR3. CDR3 amino acids: CASSQVGADPYEQYF. The CDR3 DNA reads as TGCGCCAGCAGCCAAGTCGGCGCGGACCCCTACGAGCAGTACTTC.

This chain links TRBV5-4 with TRBJ2-1; 8 bases fit TRBD2. The V segment lost 3 bases and the J segment 8 bases; nucleotides outside the gene matches: 4. The CDR3 length is 13 residues. Germline loops: CDR1 SGHNT, CDR2 YYREEE (reference sequence). The CDR3 DNA reads TGTGCCAGCAGCTCTGGGACTAGGGATGAGCAGTTCTTC. Amino acids: CASSSGTRDEQFF.

The V call is TRBV5-4, the J call TRBJ2-1; 8 bases agree with TRBD1. From germline, CDR1 is SGHNT and CDR2 YYREEE (reference sequence). The trim removed 4 bases at V and 0 bases at J, leaving 6 bases unmatched. There are 16 residues in the CDR3. CDR3 loop: CASSTSGTGSYNEQFF. CDR3 coding DNA: TGTGCCAGCAGCACTTCCGGGACAGGCTCCTACAATGAGCAGTTCTTC.

In nucleotides, the CDR3 is TGTGCCACAGGGCAGGGAGACATTCCAGGAAGTGAGCAGTTCTTC. Translating it yields CATGQGDIPGSEQFF. The chain carries TRBV6-5 and TRBJ2-1; D could derive from TRBD1 or TRBD2 (5 bases each). This CDR3 comprises 15 residues. Trimming cost V 10 bases and J 9 bases, with 25 bases left between them. CDR1 MNHEY and CDR2 SVGAGI come from the germline V gene.

This sequence joins TRBV10-1 and TRBJ2-5, with a tentative D call TRBD2 (6 bases). Trimming took 3 bases from V and 5 from J, leaving 10 bases between them. Germline assignment: CDR1 WNHNN and CDR2 SYGVQD (reference sequence). The CDR3 runs to 13 residues. The CDR3 loop is CASSENAGETQYF. The DNA of the CDR3 is TGCGCCAGCAGTGAAAATGCGGGGGAGACCCAGTACTTC.

The rearrangement links TRBV27 to TRBJ2-1, with 7 bases that match TRBD2. Trimming at V came to 0 bases and at J to 6 bases, leaving 17 bases not matched to a gene. Germline V lookup: CDR1 MNHEY, CDR2 SMNVEV (reference sequence). The length of the CDR3 is 19 residues. The CDR3 protein is CASSLSRGRGGGPGNEQFF. CDR3 nucleotide sequence: TGTGCCAGCAGTTTATCGCGGGGACGTGGGGGAGGGCCGGGCAATGAGCAGTTCTTC.